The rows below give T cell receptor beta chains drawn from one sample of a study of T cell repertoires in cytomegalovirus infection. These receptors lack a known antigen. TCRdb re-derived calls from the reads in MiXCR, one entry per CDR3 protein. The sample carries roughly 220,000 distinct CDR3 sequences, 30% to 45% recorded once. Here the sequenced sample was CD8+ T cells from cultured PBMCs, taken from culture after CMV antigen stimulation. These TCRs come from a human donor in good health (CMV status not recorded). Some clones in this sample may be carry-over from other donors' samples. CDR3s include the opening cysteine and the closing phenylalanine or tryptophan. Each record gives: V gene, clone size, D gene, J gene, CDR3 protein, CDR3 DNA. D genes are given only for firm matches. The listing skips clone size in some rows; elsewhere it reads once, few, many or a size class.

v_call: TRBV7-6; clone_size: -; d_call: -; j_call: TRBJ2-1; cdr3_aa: CASSLPQGNYNEQFF; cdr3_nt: TGTGCCAGCAGCTTACCGCAGGGTAACTACAATGAGCAGTTCTTC
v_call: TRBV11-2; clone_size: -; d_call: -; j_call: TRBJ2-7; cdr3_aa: CASSLDRMSPTGQYF; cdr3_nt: TGTGCCAGCAGCTTAGATAGGATGTCTCCGACAGGGCAGTACTTC
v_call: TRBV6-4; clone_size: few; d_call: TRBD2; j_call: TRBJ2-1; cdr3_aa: CASAPGLAGNEQFF; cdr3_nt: TGTGCCAGCGCACCGGGACTAGCGGGAAATGAGCAGTTCTTC
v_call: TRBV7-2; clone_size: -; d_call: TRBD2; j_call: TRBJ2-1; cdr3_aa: CASSFSGGFSNEQFF; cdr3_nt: TGTGCCAGCAGCTTTTCGGGAGGTTTTTCGAATGAGCAGTTCTTC
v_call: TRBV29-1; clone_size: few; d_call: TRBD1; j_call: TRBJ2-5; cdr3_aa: CSVWTGAGETQYF; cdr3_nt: TGCAGCGTATGGACAGGGGCGGGAGAGACCCAGTACTTC
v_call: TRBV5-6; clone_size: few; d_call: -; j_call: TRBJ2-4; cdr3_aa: CASSLLEGRGKNIQYF; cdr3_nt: TGTGCCAGCAGCTTGTTGGAGGGAAGGGGCAAAAACATTCAGTACTTC
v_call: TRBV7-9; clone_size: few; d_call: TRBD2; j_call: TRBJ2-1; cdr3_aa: CASSSGSGVYNEQFF; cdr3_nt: TGTGCCAGCTCTAGCGGGAGTGGGGTATACAATGAGCAGTTCTTC
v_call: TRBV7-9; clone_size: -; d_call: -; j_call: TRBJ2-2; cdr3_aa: CASEETVELFF; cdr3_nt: TGTGCCAGCGAGGAAACCGTGGAGCTGTTTTTT
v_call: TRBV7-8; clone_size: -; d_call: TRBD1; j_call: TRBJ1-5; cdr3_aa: CASSLADRAGQPQHF; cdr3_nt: TGTGCCAGCAGCTTAGCGGACAGGGCTGGCCAGCCCCAGCATTTT
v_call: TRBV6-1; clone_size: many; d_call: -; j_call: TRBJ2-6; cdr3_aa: CASSEAQKTGANVLTF; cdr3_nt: TGTGCCAGCAGTGAGGCTCAGAAAACCGGGGCCAACGTCCTGACTTTC
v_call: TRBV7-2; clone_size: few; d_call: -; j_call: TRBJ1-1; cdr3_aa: CASSLRRAGAYTEAFF; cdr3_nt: TGTGCCAGCAGCTTAAGGAGAGCCGGGGCGTACACTGAAGCTTTCTTT
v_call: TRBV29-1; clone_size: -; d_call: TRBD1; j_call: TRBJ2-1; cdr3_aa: CSVEGGTDRVFGEQFF; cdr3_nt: TGCAGCGTTGAAGGGGGGACGGACAGGGTTTTTGGTGAGCAGTTCTTC
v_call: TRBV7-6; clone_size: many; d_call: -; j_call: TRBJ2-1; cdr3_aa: CASSPRVYADLYNEQFF; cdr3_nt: TGTGCCAGCAGCCCCCGAGTGTACGCAGATTTATACAATGAGCAGTTCTTC
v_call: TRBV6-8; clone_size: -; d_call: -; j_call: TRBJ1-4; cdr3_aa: CVSSYSRYQGREKLFF; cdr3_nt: TGTGTCAGCAGTTACTCGAGGTACCAGGGTCGGGAAAAACTGTTTTTT
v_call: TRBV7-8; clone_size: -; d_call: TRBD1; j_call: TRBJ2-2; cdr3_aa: CASSLSPGTANTGELFF; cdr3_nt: TGTGCCAGCAGCCTCTCCCCCGGGACAGCGAACACCGGGGAGCTGTTTTTT
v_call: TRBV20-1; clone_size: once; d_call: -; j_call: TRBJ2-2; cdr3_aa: CSARLESGELFF; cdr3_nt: TGCAGTGCTAGATTGGAGTCCGGGGAGCTGTTTTTT
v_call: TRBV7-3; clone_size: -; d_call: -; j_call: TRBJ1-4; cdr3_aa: CASSLTYTGGMRPNEKLFF; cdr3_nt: TGTGCCAGCAGCTTAACGTACACGGGAGGGATGAGGCCTAATGAAAAACTGTTTTTT
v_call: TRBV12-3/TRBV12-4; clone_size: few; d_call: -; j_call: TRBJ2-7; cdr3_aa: CASSLSDEQYF; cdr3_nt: TGTGCCAGCAGTTTATCAGACGAGCAGTACTTC
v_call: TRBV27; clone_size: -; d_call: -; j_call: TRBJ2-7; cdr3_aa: CASTAGAAPYEQYF; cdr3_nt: TGTGCCAGCACCGCAGGGGCCGCACCCTACGAGCAGTACTTC
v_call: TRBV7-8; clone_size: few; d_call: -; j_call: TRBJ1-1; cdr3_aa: CASSRTGTEAFF; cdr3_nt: TGTGCCAGCAGCCGTACTGGCACTGAAGCTTTCTTT